The 11 T cell receptor beta chains listed next were all sequenced from one sample in a study of CD8 T cells in Susac syndrome (dated by TCRdb to the late 2010s). The library relied on the immunoSEQ multiplex PCR assay. RNA was extracted using the RNeasy kit, and roughly 0.5 to 1 ug of the RNA was reverse transcribed with random hexamers. TCRdb reprocessing: public reads trimmed at Q25 with fastp, clones called with MiXCR, in-frame beta chains kept. Rows are combined by CDR3 protein, so each entry shows the most common genes and DNA. The sample table holds 150,000 to 190,000 distinct CDR3 sequences, of which over 85% were seen once. The top ten hold about 0.19% of the sample. Sequencing used CD8+ T cells from PBMCs. These receptor sequences come from a human donor with multiple sclerosis.

The V gene is TRBV5-6, the J gene TRBJ2-1; D gene unclear. The CDR3 runs 14 residues. Trimming cost V 4 bases and J 7 bases, with 15 bases left between them. Germline V gives CDR1 SGHDT, CDR2 YYEEEE. The CDR3 region has the DNA TGTGCCAGCAGCCCCGGTCGGGCGTGGAATGAGCAGTTCTTC. It yields the protein CASSPGRAWNEQFF.

This clonotype has just one count. This chain connects TRBV9 to TRBJ2-7, with D maybe TRBD2 (7 bases). Germline V gene lookup returns CDR1 SGDLS and CDR2 YYNGEE. CDR3 length: 15 amino acids. The germline V and J ends were trimmed by 0 bases and 0 bases, with 10 bases remaining between them. In nucleotides, the CDR3 is TGTGCCAGCAGCGTAGGGGCGGGGGCCTCCTACGAGCAGTACTTC. Residues: CASSVGAGASYEQYF.

This CDR3 is CASSQDQNTEAFF. CDR3 coding DNA: TGTGCCAGCAGCCAAGATCAGAACACTGAAGCTTTCTTT. V and J are TRBV14 and TRBJ1-1; D unresolved. Trimming left V 0 bases short and J 1 base short, with 3 bases between. CDR1 is SGHDN and CDR2 is FVKESK in the germline V gene. The CDR3 totals 13 residues.

The chain is built from TRBV29-1 and TRBJ1-1; the D gene is possibly TRBD1 (5 bases). Between the trimmed V and J ends, which lost 7 bases and 0 bases, there was a span of 15 bases. The length of the CDR3 is 14 residues. Germline V gene sequence: CDR1 SQVTM, CDR2 ANQGSEA. CDR3 sequence reads: CSAARGTVNTEAFF. The CDR3 DNA reads TGCAGCGCCGCTCGAGGGACGGTGAACACTGAAGCTTTCTTT.

V is TRBV25-1 and J is TRBJ2-5; 11 nucleotides agree with TRBD1. The CDR3 has 15 amino acids. J was trimmed by 3 bases and V by 6 bases; bases with no gene match: 6. Looked up from germline, CDR1 is MGHDK and CDR2 is SYGVNS. The CDR3 spells CASRDRGRGEETQYF. The CDR3, as DNA: TGTGCCAGCAGGGACAGGGGGCGCGGGGAAGAGACCCAGTACTTC.

J is TRBJ2-7 and V is TRBV9; 9 nucleotides line up with TRBD1. The CDR3 runs 18 residues. Germline assignment: CDR1 SGDLS and CDR2 YYNGEE. After removal of 3 bases from V and 6 bases from J, the junction contained 19 bases not matched to a gene. This CDR3 reads CASSGEGTGRFGVGEQYF. CDR3 coding DNA: TGTGCCAGCAGCGGTGAGGGGACAGGGAGGTTCGGGGTCGGCGAGCAGTACTTC.

This chain joins TRBV7-9 and TRBJ2-2; D is undetermined. The CDR3 spans 13 residues. The germline V gene has CDR1 SEHNR and CDR2 FQNEAQ (reference sequence). V was clipped by 3 bases and J by 3 bases, with 5 bases between them. This chain's CDR3 is CASSFEDTGELFF. CDR3 DNA: TGTGCCAGCAGCTTTGAAGACACCGGGGAGCTGTTTTTT.

The rearrangement joins TRBV4-1 to TRBJ2-7; tentatively, D is TRBD2 (8 bases). The CDR3 runs to 16 residues. The germline V gene has CDR1 MGHRA and CDR2 YSYEKL. With 4 bases removed from V and 0 bases from J, the gap between germline ends came to 16 bases. The DNA for the CDR3 is TGCGCCAGCAGCCCCCGGCGGGGGGACAGCTCCTACGAGCAGTACTTC. Translating gives CASSPRRGDSSYEQYF.

The rearrangement links TRBV14 to TRBJ1-2; maybe TRBD1 (5 bases). V lost 3 bases, J lost 5 bases, and 16 bases lay in between. Germline assignment: CDR1 SGHDN and CDR2 FVKESK. CDR3 size: 15 residues. The CDR3, as DNA: TGTGCCAGCAGCCAGTCGCTATTACAGGAGTATGGCTACACCTTC. It codes for CASSQSLLQEYGYTF. Full variable domain (remainder filled in from reference TRBV14 and TRBJ1-2): EAGVTQFPSHSVIEKGQTVTLRCDPISGHDNLYWYRRVMGKEIKFLLHFVKESKQDESGMPNNRFLAERTGGTYSTLKVQPAELEDSGVYFCASSQSLLQEYGYTFGSGTRLTVV.

The chain joins TRBV19 to TRBJ2-7, with TRBD1 identical over 11 bases. V was pared by 10 bases and J by 4 bases, with 9 bases of the junction left unmatched. Germline V gene data show CDR1 as LNHDA and CDR2 as SQIVND (reference sequence). The length of the CDR3 is 14 residues. The CDR3 protein is CATASGTGGYEQYF. CDR3 DNA: TGTGCCACCGCCTCCGGGACAGGGGGGTACGAGCAGTACTTC.

This chain links TRBV6-5 with TRBJ1-1, with D unclear. Germline CDR1 is MNHEY and CDR2 is SVGAGI. Trimming stripped 4 bases from V and 5 bases from J, with 11 bases between. The CDR3 has 13 residues. The chain's CDR3 is CASSWEVGTEAFF. CDR3 nucleotide sequence: TGTGCCAGCAGTTGGGAGGTAGGGACTGAAGCTTTCTTT.